This T cell receptor beta chain was identified in a study of OX40 agonist ivuxolimab in advanced cancers. Study summary: Eligibility admitted prior anti-PD-1, anti-PD-L1 or anti-CTLA-4 therapy; roughly 40% had some. General study points: More expanded clones were seen, on average, in CD8+ T cells than in CD4+.

This CDR3 region has 13 residues. V gave up 5 bases and J gave up 5 bases, with 13 bases separating them. The V gene's germline CDR1 is MNHEY and CDR2 SVGAGI. With respect to this clone: The antigen remains unidentified.

The method was immunoSEQ multiplex PCR; TCRdb's version includes in-frame clones alone and lacks a portion of them. The data contain roughly 86,000 clones, around 85% of them seen just once; the ten biggest clones take up approximately 2%. The receptor comes from an adult with an advanced solid tumor such as melanoma, head and neck, liver or kidney cancer. This specimen was CD4+ or CD8+ T cells sorted from blood, taken in a trial of the OX40 agonist ivuxolimab. This chain joins TRBV6-5 and TRBJ2-7; a weak D match, TRBD1 (5 bases). The CDR3, as DNA: TGTGCCAGCAGTGGACACCTTCGGCACGAGCAGTACTTC. This sequence encodes CASSGHLRHEQYF.